What follows is one TCR beta chain and its context. The data were obtained in a study of blood T cell repertoires in COVID-19. Study overall: Sites in the United States, Italy and Spain provided acute and convalescent COVID-19 samples. Nucleic acid was either cDNA or gDNA, and it came from T cells, B-cell-depleted T cells, or PBMCs.

Original handling: Reference gene primer amplification yielded estimated nucleated cell counts. Clones were sequenced by immunoSEQ multiplex PCR, and TCRdb holds only the in-frame ones, with some missing. D and trimming come from the DNA, and the V and J calls and clone size come from that table. The sample consists of some 31,000 clones, roughly 93% of them appearing once. The germline V and J ends were trimmed by 4 bases and 0 bases, with 12 bases remaining between them. The CDR3 covers 15 residues. Germline V gives CDR1 LGHDT, CDR2 YNNKEL (reference sequence). This clonotype originated in a human donor in a cohort sampled during active COVID-19. Sequenced sample: peripheral blood. The rearrangement uses TRBV3-1 (or the pseudogene TRBV3-2) and TRBJ2-5, with D possibly TRBD1 on 6 matching bases. CDR3 sequence: CASSRKTGNQETQYF. Here the CDR3 DNA reads TGTGCCAGCAGCCGCAAAACAGGGAACCAAGAGACCCAGTACTTC.